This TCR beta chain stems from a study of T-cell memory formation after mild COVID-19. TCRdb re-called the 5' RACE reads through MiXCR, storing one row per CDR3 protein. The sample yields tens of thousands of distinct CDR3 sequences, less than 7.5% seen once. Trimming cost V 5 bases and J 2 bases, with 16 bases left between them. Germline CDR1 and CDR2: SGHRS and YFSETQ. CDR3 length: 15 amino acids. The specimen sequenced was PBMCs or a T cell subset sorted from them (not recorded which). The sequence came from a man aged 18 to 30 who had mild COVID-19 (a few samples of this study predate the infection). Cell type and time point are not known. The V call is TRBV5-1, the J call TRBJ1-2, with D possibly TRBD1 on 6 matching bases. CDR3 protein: CASRLGGDRNYGYTF. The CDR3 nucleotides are TGCGCCAGCAGACTTGGGGGAGACAGGAACTATGGCTACACCTTC. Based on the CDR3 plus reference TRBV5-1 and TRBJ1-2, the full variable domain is KAGVTQTPRYLIKTRGQQVTLSCSPISGHRSVSWYQQTPGQGLQFLFEYFSETQRNKGNFPGRFSGRQFSNSRSEMNVSTLELGDSALYLCASRLGGDRNYGYTFGSGTRLTVV.